Listed below are T cell receptor beta chains from one sample, sequenced in a study of CD8+CD57+ T cells in acquired aplastic anemia. TCRdb reanalysed the reads using MiXCR and keeps one entry per CDR3 protein. The sample consists of some 150,000 distinct CDR3 sequences, about two thirds of them appearing once. The source material was sorted CD4+, CD8+, or CD8+CD57+ T cells (not recorded which) from PBMCs. These receptors were taken from a human donor with aplastic anemia. The CDR3 runs from the conserved cysteine through the conserved F or W. Each record gives: V gene, clone size, J gene, CDR3 length, D gene, CDR3 DNA, CDR3 protein. A D gene is named only where the DNA matches it firmly. Clone size, where shown, is once, few, many, or a class for clones that have expanded.

>TRBV9|few|TRBJ2-1|14|.
TGTGCCAGCAGCGTAAGTCGGGAGTTGAGTGAGCAGTTCTTC
CASSVSRELSEQFF
>TRBV7-8|.|TRBJ1-3|17|.
TGTGCCAGCAGCCTACATATCTTCGGGAGCTCTGGAAACACCATATATTTT
CASSLHIFGSSGNTIYF
>TRBV12-3/TRBV12-4|few|TRBJ2-1|14|TRBD2
TGTGCCAGCAGGAAAGCGGGAGGCAACAATGAGCAGTTCTTC
CASRKAGGNNEQFF
>TRBV7-8|once|TRBJ2-1|15|.
TGTGCCAGCAGCTTAGTTGGTCGGACTTACAATGAGCAGTTCTTC
CASSLVGRTYNEQFF
>TRBV29-1|.|TRBJ2-2|13|.
TGCAGCGCTATGACGCGGTCCTGGGGGGAGCTGTTTTTT
CSAMTRSWGELFF
>TRBV4-3|.|TRBJ2-7|13|.
TGCGCCAGCAGCCAAGAGTATCCCTACGAGCAGTACTTC
CASSQEYPYEQYF
>TRBV5-1|.|TRBJ2-7|14|.
TGCGCCAGCAGCTTGAACAGCTACTCCTACGAGCGGTACTTC
CASSLNSYSYERYF
>TRBV11-1|few|TRBJ2-3|13|.
TGTGCCAGCAGGTTAGACAGCACAGATACGCAGTATTTT
CASRLDSTDTQYF
>TRBV19|few|TRBJ2-7|13|.
TGTGCCAGTAGTATCGACGGTACCTACGAGCAGTACTTC
CASSIDGTYEQYF
>TRBV7-9|few|TRBJ2-7|16|.
TGTGCCAGCAGCCACAAGAGCTATGAAGCAACCTACGAGCAGTACTTC
CASSHKSYEATYEQYF
>TRBV4-1|.|TRBJ1-1|13|.
TGCGCCAGCAGCCCGCGCAAAGGTCCTGAAGCTTTCTTT
CASSPRKGPEAFF
>TRBV12-3/TRBV12-4|.|TRBJ1-4|15|TRBD1
TGTGCCAGCAGTGACCCCGGGACAGGGCGCGAAAAACTGTTTTTT
CASSDPGTGREKLFF
>TRBV19|.|TRBJ2-1|16|TRBD2
TGTGCCAGTAGTGTCCCCCTAGCGGGGATTGACAATGAGCAGTTCTTC
CASSVPLAGIDNEQFF
>TRBV29-1|.|TRBJ1-5|17|TRBD1
TGCAGCGTTGCTTATGGGACAGGGGCATATAGCAATCAGCCCCAGCATTTT
CSVAYGTGAYSNQPQHF